Below, 9 T cell receptor beta chains from the same sample are listed, as sequenced in a study of T cell changes during pregnancy in multiple sclerosis. Produced via immunoSEQ multiplex PCR; TCRdb's table is partial and in-frame only. The sample lists 38,000 or so clones; about 92% were seen once. Material: CD4+ T cells from peripheral blood mononuclear cells, obtained in the first trimester of pregnancy. The source is a female donor with multiple sclerosis, enrolled in a pregnancy study.

This clone appeared a single time. The chain recombines TRBV7-3 with TRBJ2-6; 7 bases map to TRBD2. CDR3 size: 19 residues. The V gene's germline CDR1 is SGHTA and CDR2 FQGTGA. V trimming: 5 bases; J trimming: 1 base; junction bases outside the gene matches: 14. The CDR3 here is CASSPKVSGVRSGANVLTF. The CDR3 DNA is TGTGCCAGCAGCCCGAAGGTCAGCGGGGTACGGTCTGGGGCCAACGTCCTGACTTTC.

The chain carries TRBV27 and TRBJ1-2, with a tentative D call TRBD1 (5 bases). The CDR3 length is 17 residues. Trimming removed 5 bases at V and 4 bases at J, with 23 bases between. Per the germline V gene, CDR1 is MNHEY and CDR2 is SMNVEV (reference sequence). The CDR3 DNA sequence: TGTGCCAGCAGTCCGGGCCGCGGGAGGGGTAGAATCTATGGCTACACCTTC. Its protein is CASSPGRGRGRIYGYTF.

The V call is TRBV28, the J call TRBJ2-4, with D possibly TRBD1 on 5 matching bases. The germline V gene encodes CDR1 MDHEN and CDR2 SYDVKM. V lost 8 bases and J 0 bases, leaving 14 bases between the germline ends. The CDR3 is 15 amino acids. DNA of the CDR3: TGTGCCAGCGGTTCTCAGGGTCTAGCCAAAAACATTCAGTACTTC. Translating it yields CASGSQGLAKNIQYF.

The chain combines TRBV4-2 with TRBJ2-1, with TRBD1 as a possible D gene (6 bases). This CDR3 is 16 amino acids long. Trimming pared 6 bases from V and 3 bases from J, leaving 18 bases between. Germline V lookup: CDR1 LGHNA, CDR2 YNFKEQ. The DNA of the CDR3 is TGTGCCAGCAGTTTCACCGCCCGGACAGTCTACAATGAGCAGTTCTTC. Translated, it gives CASSFTARTVYNEQFF.

V and J are TRBV18 and TRBJ1-2, with D unresolved. The germline gives CDR1 KGHSH, CDR2 LQKENI. V gave up 6 bases and J gave up 0 bases, with 11 bases separating them. CDR3 length: 14 residues. As DNA, the CDR3 is TGTGCCAGCTCTCCAAGCAGCGCTAACTATGGCTACACCTTC. Its translation is CASSPSSANYGYTF.

This chain connects TRBV2 to TRBJ2-3, with 7 bases identical to TRBD1. CDR1 SNHLY and CDR2 FYNNEI come from the germline V gene. The CDR3 runs to 15 residues. The J segment lost 3 bases and the V segment lost 4 bases, leaving 7 bases of the junction unmatched. CDR3 sequence reads: CASSANRGTTDTQYF. The CDR3 DNA follows: TGTGCCAGCAGTGCCAACAGGGGAACAACAGATACGCAGTATTTT.

The chain has TRBV19 and TRBJ2-7; 8 bases map to TRBD2. The CDR3 covers 15 residues. The ends lost 4 bases at V and 0 bases at J; junction bases unmatched: 5. CDR1 is LNHDA and CDR2 is SQIVND in the germline V gene (reference sequence). The CDR3 spells CASSTTSASSYEQYF. DNA of the CDR3: TGTGCCAGTAGTACGACTAGCGCGAGCTCCTACGAGCAGTACTTC.

The chain carries TRBV2 and TRBJ2-7; 8 bases fit TRBD1. CDR1 SNHLY and CDR2 FYNNEI come from the germline V gene. The V and J ends lost 8 bases and 5 bases, in that order; junction bases with no gene match: 14. The CDR3 is 15 amino acids. CDR3 bases: TGTGCCAGCTATCGACGGGCAGGGGGCTTAAACGAGCAGTACTTC. Amino acids: CASYRRAGGLNEQYF.

The chain combines TRBV7-2 with TRBJ2-3; the match to TRBD2 covers 7 bases. Germline V gene lookup returns CDR1 SGHTA and CDR2 FQGNSA. CDR3 length equals 13 residues. Unmatched junction bases numbered 0, after V lost 0 bases and J lost 6 bases. CDR3 residues: CASSLARGDTQYF. The DNA for the CDR3 is TGTGCCAGCAGCTTAGCGCGGGGGGATACGCAGTATTTT.